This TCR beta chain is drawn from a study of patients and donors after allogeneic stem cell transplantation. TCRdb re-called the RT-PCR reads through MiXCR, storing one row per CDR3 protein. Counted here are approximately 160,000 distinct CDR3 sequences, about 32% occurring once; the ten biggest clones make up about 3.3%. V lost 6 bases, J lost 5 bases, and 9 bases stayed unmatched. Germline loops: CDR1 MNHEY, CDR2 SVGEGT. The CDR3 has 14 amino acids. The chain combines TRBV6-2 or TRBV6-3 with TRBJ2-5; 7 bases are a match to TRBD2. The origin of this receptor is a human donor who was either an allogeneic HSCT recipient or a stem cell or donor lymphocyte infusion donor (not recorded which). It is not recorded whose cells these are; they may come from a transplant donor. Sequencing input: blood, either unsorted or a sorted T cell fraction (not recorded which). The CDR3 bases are TGTGCCAGCAGCTGGGGCGGGAGTCCGGAGACCCAGTACTTC. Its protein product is CASSWGGSPETQYF.